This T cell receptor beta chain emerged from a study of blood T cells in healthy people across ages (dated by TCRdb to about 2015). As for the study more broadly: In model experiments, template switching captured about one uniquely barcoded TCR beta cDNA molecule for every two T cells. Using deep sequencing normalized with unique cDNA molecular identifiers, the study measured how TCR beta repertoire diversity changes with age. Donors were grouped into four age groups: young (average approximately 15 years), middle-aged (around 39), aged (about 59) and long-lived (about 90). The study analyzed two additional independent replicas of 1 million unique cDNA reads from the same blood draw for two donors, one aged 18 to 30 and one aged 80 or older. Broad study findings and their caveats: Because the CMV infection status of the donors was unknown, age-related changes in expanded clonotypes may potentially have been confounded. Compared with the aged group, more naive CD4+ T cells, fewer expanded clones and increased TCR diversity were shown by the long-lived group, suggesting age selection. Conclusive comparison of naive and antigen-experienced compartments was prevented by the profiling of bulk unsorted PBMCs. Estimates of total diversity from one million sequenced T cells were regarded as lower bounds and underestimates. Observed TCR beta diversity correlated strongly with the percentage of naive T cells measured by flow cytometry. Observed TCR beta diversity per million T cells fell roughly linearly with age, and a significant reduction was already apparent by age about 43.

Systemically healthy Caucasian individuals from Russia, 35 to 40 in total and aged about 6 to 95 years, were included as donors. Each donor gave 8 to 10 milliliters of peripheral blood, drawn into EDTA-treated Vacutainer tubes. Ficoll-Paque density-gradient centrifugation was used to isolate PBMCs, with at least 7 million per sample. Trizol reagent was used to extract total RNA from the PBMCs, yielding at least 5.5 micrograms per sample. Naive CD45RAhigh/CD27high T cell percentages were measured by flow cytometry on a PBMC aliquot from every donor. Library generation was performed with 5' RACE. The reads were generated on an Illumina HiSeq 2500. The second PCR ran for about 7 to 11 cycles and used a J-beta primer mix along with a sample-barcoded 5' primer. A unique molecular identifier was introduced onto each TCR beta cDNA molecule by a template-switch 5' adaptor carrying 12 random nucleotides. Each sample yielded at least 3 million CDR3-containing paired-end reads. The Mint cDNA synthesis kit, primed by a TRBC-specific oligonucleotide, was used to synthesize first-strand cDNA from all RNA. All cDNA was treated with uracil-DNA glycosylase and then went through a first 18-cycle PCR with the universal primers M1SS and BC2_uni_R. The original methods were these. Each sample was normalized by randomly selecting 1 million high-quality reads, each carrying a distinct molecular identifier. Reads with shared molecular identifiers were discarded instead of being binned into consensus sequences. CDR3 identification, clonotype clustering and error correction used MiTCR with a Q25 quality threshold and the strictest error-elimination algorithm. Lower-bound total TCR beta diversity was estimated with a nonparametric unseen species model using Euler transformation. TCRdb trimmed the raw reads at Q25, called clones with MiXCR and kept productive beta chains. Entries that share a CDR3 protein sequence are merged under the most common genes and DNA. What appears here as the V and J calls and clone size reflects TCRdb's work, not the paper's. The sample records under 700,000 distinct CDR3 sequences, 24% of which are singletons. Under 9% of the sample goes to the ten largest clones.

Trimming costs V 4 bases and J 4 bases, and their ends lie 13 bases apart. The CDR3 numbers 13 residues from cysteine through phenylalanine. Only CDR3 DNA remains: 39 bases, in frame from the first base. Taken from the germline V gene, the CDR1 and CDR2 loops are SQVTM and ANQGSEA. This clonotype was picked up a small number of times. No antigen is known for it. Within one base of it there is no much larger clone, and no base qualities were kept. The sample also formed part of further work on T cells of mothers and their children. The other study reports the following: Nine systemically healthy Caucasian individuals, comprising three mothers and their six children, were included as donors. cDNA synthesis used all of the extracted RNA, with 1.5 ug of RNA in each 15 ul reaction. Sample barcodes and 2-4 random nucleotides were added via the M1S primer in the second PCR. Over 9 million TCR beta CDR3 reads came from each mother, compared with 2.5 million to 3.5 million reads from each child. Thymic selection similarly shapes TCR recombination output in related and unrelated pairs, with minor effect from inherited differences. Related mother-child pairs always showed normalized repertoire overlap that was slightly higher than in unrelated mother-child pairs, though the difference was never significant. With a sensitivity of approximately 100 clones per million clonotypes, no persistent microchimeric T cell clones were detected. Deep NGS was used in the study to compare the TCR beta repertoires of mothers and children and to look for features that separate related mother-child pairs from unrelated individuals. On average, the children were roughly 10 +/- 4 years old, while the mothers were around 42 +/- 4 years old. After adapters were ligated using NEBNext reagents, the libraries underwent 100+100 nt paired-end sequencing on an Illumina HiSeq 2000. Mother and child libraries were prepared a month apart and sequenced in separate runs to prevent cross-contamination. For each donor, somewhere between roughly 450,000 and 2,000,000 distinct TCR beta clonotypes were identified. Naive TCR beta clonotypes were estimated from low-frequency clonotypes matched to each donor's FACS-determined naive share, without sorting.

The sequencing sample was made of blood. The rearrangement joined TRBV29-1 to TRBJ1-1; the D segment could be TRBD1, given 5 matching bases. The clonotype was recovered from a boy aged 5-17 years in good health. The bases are TGCAGCGTTGGAGGCAGGGCCTCCACTGAAGCTTTCTTT. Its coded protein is CSVGGRASTEAFF.